This T cell receptor (beta chain) was sequenced in a study of T cell changes during pregnancy in multiple sclerosis (dated by TCRdb to between 2018 and 2021). A note on the overall study: The study looked at changes in the T cell repertoire across pregnancy in women with multiple sclerosis.

The V end loses 1 base and the J end loses 8 bases, and a stretch of 11 bases separates them. Spanning cysteine to phenylalanine, the CDR3 consists of 13 amino acids. CDR3 DNA only is kept here, 39 bases in frame from base 1. CDR1 SNHLY and CDR2 FYNNEI are derived from the germline V gene. Turning to this clone: Its antigen specificity is not known. Per-base quality was not reported, and no clone a single base away is much larger than it.

The library was built by means of the immunoSEQ multiplex PCR assay. TCRdb obtained this table from immuneACCESS and retained in-frame rearrangements with V and J assigned. These tables miss some clones; where compared with another copy, unresolved V genes account for less than half of the shortfall, and the remainder is unexplained. Within this sample are about 93,000 clones, with over 80% of them counted one time only. Together, the top ten hold about 2% of the sample. The receptor's source is a female donor with multiple sclerosis, enrolled in a pregnancy study. This sample comprised peripheral blood, obtained after pregnancy. The V and J segments used are TRBV2 and TRBJ1-2; no D gene call is confident. The DNA sequence reads TGTGCCAGCAGTGAAGGAACAGCTCGGGGCTACACCTTC. Its translation reads: CASSEGTARGYTF.